One and the same sample provided the 18 T cell receptor beta chains below, sequenced in a study of tumor and adjacent non-tumor tissue in lung cancer. The library came from three nested PCR rounds adapted from ARM-PCR protocols. TCRdb ran MiXCR on the multiplex PCR reads and lists one entry per CDR3 protein. Of roughly 48,000 distinct CDR3 sequences listed, less than 70% were seen once; the top ten hold about 30%. No cell sorting was done before RNA was extracted from the tissue. This non-tumor lung sample came from over 3 cm beyond the tumor edge. Sequencing was carried out using distant non-tumor lung tissue. Receptors were obtained from a woman in her sixties or seventies with non-small cell lung cancer.

The chain uses TRBV28 and TRBJ2-2; possible D gene TRBD2, 5 bases. Trimming left V 7 bases short and J 4 bases short, with 19 bases between. Germline V gives CDR1 MDHEN, CDR2 SYDVKM. This CDR3 spans 16 amino acids. CDR3 bases: TGTGCCAGCACCCCTGGGGAGCTCCCGGGCACCGGGGAGCTGTTTTTT. Translating it yields CASTPGELPGTGELFF.

This clonotype was seen a handful of times. The CDR3 DNA is TGTGCCAGCCGTATCAGCACAGATACGCAGTATTTT. This encodes CASRISTDTQYF. The V call is TRBV28, the J call TRBJ2-3, with D uncertain. This CDR3 region has 12 residues. The V end lost 8 bases, the J end lost 0 bases, and 6 bases lay between the germline ends. Germline loops: CDR1 MDHEN, CDR2 SYDVKM.

In this sample, this clonotype turned up a few times. The chain links TRBV13 to TRBJ2-5; D is perhaps TRBD1 (6 bases). The CDR3 runs to 15 residues. The V gene's germline CDR1 is PRHDT and CDR2 FYEKMQ (reference sequence). V was pared by 5 bases and J by 2 bases, with 15 bases between. CDR3 sequence: CASSILGTPQETQYF. CDR3 in DNA: TGTGCCAGCAGCATCCTCGGGACACCTCAAGAGACCCAGTACTTC.

J is TRBJ2-1 and V is TRBV19, with D perhaps TRBD2 (5 bases). The CDR3 consists of 15 residues. Trimming took off 1 base at V and 5 bases at J, with 12 bases between the two ends. Germline values: CDR1 LNHDA, CDR2 SQIVND (reference sequence). CDR3 coding DNA: TGTGCCAGTAGTATAGGCACACTAGAACACAATGAGCAGTTCTTC. Its translation is CASSIGTLEHNEQFF.

The J gene is TRBJ2-5, the V gene TRBV28; the D call may be TRBD1 or TRBD2 (5 bases each). The CDR3 loop spans 15 amino acids. The germline V gene has CDR1 MDHEN and CDR2 SYDVKM. CDR3 region: CTNSSGTYNQETQYF. The CDR3 nucleotides are TGTACCAACAGTTCCGGGACGTATAACCAAGAGACCCAGTACTTC.

This chain links TRBV29-1 with TRBJ1-4, with TRBD1 identical over 9 bases. Germline trimming cut 7 bases from V and 2 bases from J; bases unmatched to any gene: 5. This CDR3 is 14 amino acids long. Germline CDR1 reads SQVTM; CDR2 reads ANQGSEA. The CDR3 nucleotides read TGCAGCGACGGACAGGGGAAGACTAATGAAAAACTGTTTTTT. It translates to CSDGQGKTNEKLFF.

The sample holds one count of this clonotype. Since the CDR3 does not end with the conserved phenylalanine or tryptophan, this likely comes from a read error. The chain joins TRBV29-1 to TRBJ2-1, with 8 bases lining up with TRBD2. The CDR3 is 16 amino acids. Germline CDR1 reads SQVTM; CDR2 reads ANQGSEA. This CDR3 is CSVDMFSGVSYNGQFL. CDR3 sequence (DNA): TGCAGCGTTGATATGTTTAGCGGGGTCAGCTACAATGGGCAGTTCTTG.

To note about this clonotype: At one end, the junction sequence differs from germline, possibly due to a read error. The chain has TRBV29-1 and TRBJ2-7; TRBD1 matches at 7 bases. Germline V gives CDR1 SQVTM, CDR2 ANQGSEA. CDR3 size: 14 residues. The CDR3 loop reads CSIDNRDRPYEQYF. The DNA for the CDR3 is TGCAGCATTGATAACCGGGACAGACCCTACGAGCAGTACTTC.

As for this clonotype: This may be a read error, as it is one base from a much larger clone. The chain employs TRBV20-1 and TRBJ1-1; D unresolved. V was cut by 3 bases and J by 5 bases, with 7 bases left in between. The CDR3 runs 11 residues. Germline V gene data show CDR1 as DFQATT and CDR2 as SNEGSKA (reference sequence). The CDR3 loop reads CSASIETEAFF. In DNA form, the CDR3 reads TGCAGTGCTAGTATTGAGACTGAAGCTTTCTTT.

Concerning this clonotype: Being one base from a much bigger clone, this may be a read error. The chain carries TRBV6-2 or TRBV6-3 and TRBJ2-1, with D hard to call. CDR1 is MNHEY and CDR2 is SVGEGT in the germline V gene. The CDR3 consists of 13 residues. The CDR3 sequence is CGSSRRPYNEQFF. CDR3 sequence (DNA): TGTGGCAGCAGCCGACGGCCCTACAATGAGCAGTTCTTC.

The CDR3 spells CASSPSESYEQYF. CDR3 DNA sequence: TGTGCCAGCAGCCCCAGCGAGTCTTACGAGCAGTACTTC. V is TRBV11-1 and J is TRBJ2-7; D not certain. V was cut by 5 bases and J by 4 bases, with 12 bases left in between. The CDR3 runs 13 residues. Germline CDR1 SGHAT, CDR2 FQDESV (reference sequence).

Notes on this clonotype: One end of the junction fails to match germline, which may point to a read error. The J gene is TRBJ2-6, the V gene TRBV6-5; a weak D match, TRBD1 (5 bases). Germline V CDR1 and CDR2: MNHEY, SVGAGI. This CDR3 comprises 17 residues. For the CDR3, the DNA is TGTGCTAGCAGTTATTCACGGACATGGTCTGGGGCCAACGTCCTGACTTTC. Protein: CASSYSRTWSGANVLTF.

About this clonotype itself: Relative to the germline gene, one junction end is altered; a read error may explain this. V gene TRBV4-1 combines with J gene TRBJ1-1, with D possibly TRBD1 on 6 matching bases. Germline CDR1 MGHRA, CDR2 YSYEKL. This CDR3 spans 14 amino acids. The CDR3 DNA reads TGCGCCAGCAACCGCCGGACAGAGAACATTGAAGCTTTCTTT. Translating it yields CASNRRTENIEAFF.

The sample holds many counts of this clonotype. V and J are TRBV6-1 and TRBJ1-4; D call uncertain. Trimming removed 2 bases from V and 5 bases from J, with 15 bases in between. Germline V gene sequence: CDR1 MNHNS, CDR2 SASEGT. The CDR3 extends over 16 amino acids. The CDR3 bases are TGTGCCAGCAGTGAATATCGGGCGGAACCCAATGAAAAACTGTTTTTT. This sequence encodes CASSEYRAEPNEKLFF.

As for this clonotype: The junction departs from the called germline gene at one end, perhaps through a read error. The rearrangement joins TRBV5-5 to TRBJ2-7; the D gene is possibly TRBD2 (6 bases). The CDR3 extends over 13 amino acids. Germline V gene sequence: CDR1 SGHKS, CDR2 YYEKEE (reference sequence). Here the CDR3 DNA reads TGCGCCAGCAGCTTGGGACTGTACTACGAGCAGTACTTC. Translating gives CASSLGLYYEQYF.

This clonotype was picked up many times. V and J are TRBV4-1 and TRBJ1-2; D is possibly TRBD1 (6 bases). Trimming pared 2 bases from V and 4 bases from J, leaving 11 bases between. Germline V lookup: CDR1 MGHRA, CDR2 YSYEKL. CDR3 size: 14 residues. The CDR3 here is CASSQRTASYGYTF. CDR3 coding DNA: TGCGCCAGCAGCCAAAGGACAGCGAGCTATGGCTACACCTTC.

This clonotype has ten or more counts. The J gene is TRBJ1-6, the V gene TRBV28, with D hard to call. CDR1 MDHEN and CDR2 SYDVKM come from the germline V gene. CDR3 length equals 15 residues. Trimming took 8 bases from V and 5 from J, leaving 16 bases between them. The CDR3 DNA reads TGTGCCAGCGAGGAGACGGGAGTGAATAATTCACCCCTCCACTTT. This encodes CASEETGVNNSPLHF.

This clonotype appeared many times. V gene TRBV10-2 combines with J gene TRBJ2-7; 10 bases are shared with TRBD1. V lost 6 bases and J lost 5; bases outside the gene matches: 10. CDR3 length: 15 residues. Germline CDR1 reads WSHSY; CDR2 reads SAAADI. CDR3 sequence reads: CASRRGTGEVHEQYF. The CDR3 DNA is TGCGCCAGCAGAAGGGGGACAGGGGAGGTCCACGAGCAGTACTTC.